A single sample is the source of the 26 T cell receptor beta chains below, sequenced in a study of Ad26.COV2.S vaccination and SARS-CoV-2 variants. Assay: immunoSEQ multiplex PCR; the TCRdb copy retains only in-frame clones and omits some. This table has about 260,000 clones, 87% appearing once. Treatment given: approximately 18 received Ad26.COV2.S at low or high dose, single or two shots; about 5 received placebo; per-sample allocation not given. Samples came from day 63 after the first vaccine or placebo injection. The source was peripheral blood, collected in a trial of Ad26.COV2.S vaccine versus placebo. The receptors here all came from a person aged 18 to 59 who received the Ad26.COV2.S COVID-19 vaccine or a placebo.

The CDR3 loop is CASSQIWAGNTIYF. CDR3 DNA: TGTGCCAGCAGCCAAATCTGGGCTGGAAACACCATATATTTT. The chain links TRBV4-2 to TRBJ1-3; D is unresolved. This CDR3 is built from 14 residues. V was trimmed by 2 bases and J by 2 bases, leaving 7 bases between them. Germline V gene lookup returns CDR1 LGHNA and CDR2 YNFKEQ.

In its sample, this clone was seen a few times. The chain uses TRBV30 and TRBJ1-2, with 8 bases lining up with TRBD1. Germline-derived CDR1 and CDR2 are GTSNPN and SVGIG (reference sequence). The CDR3 runs 13 residues. The ends lost 7 bases at V and 8 bases at J; junction bases unmatched: 12. The CDR3 coding sequence is TGTGCCTCGGCTCGGGACAGGCCCCTAGGCTACACCTTC. Translation: CASARDRPLGYTF.

The V gene is TRBV7-2, the J gene TRBJ2-5; D remains unclear. V was shortened by 5 bases and J by 3 bases, with 10 bases between the two germline ends. This CDR3 contains 13 residues. Germline V gene data show CDR1 as SGHTA and CDR2 as FQGNSA. Here the CDR3 reads CASSARIEETQYF. CDR3 nucleotide sequence: TGTGCCAGCAGCGCGCGGATCGAAGAGACCCAGTACTTC. The full variable domain, rest sourced from reference TRBV7-2 and TRBJ2-5, is GAGVSQSPSNKVTEKGKDVELRCDPISGHTALYWYRQSLGQGLEFLIYFQGNSAPDKSGLPSDRFSAERTGGSVSTLTIQRTQQEDSAVYLCASSARIEETQYFGPGTRLLVL.

The genes are TRBV29-1 and TRBJ1-2; 8 nucleotides align to TRBD1. The CDR3 spans 13 residues. From germline, CDR1 is SQVTM and CDR2 ANQGSEA. J lost 0 bases, V lost 7 bases, and 4 bases had no gene match. CDR3: CSAKDRANYGYTF. The CDR3 coding sequence is TGCAGCGCCAAGGACAGGGCTAACTATGGCTACACCTTC.

J is TRBJ1-4 and V is TRBV6-5; D unclear. The CDR3 extends over 13 amino acids. V lost 7 bases to trimming and J lost 8 bases, with 14 bases between them. Germline V gives CDR1 MNHEY, CDR2 SVGAGI. Here the CDR3 DNA reads TGTGCCAGCATGTTGCGGCGGTCCGAAAAACTGTTTTTT. This codes for CASMLRRSEKLFF.

This clone was seen a handful of times. CDR3 coding DNA: TGTGCCAGCAGCCCCCTAGTCAACACGAACACCGGGGAGCTGTTTTTT. Translating it yields CASSPLVNTNTGELFF. The chain couples TRBV4-2 to TRBJ2-2; D gene ambiguous. CDR1 is LGHNA, CDR2 YNFKEQ, per germline. V lost 4 bases to trimming and J lost 0 bases, with 12 bases between them. This CDR3 comprises 16 residues.

The CDR3 loop is CASSGTATYNEQFF. The CDR3 nucleotides are TGTGCCAGCTCAGGGACAGCCACATACAATGAGCAGTTCTTC. The genes are TRBV18 and TRBJ2-1; TRBD1 matches at 7 bases. Trimming took 5 bases from V and 4 from J; bases not matched to a gene: 5. The germline gives CDR1 KGHSH, CDR2 LQKENI. The CDR3 spans 14 residues.

The chain uses TRBV19 and TRBJ1-1; no firm D call. Trimming cost V 6 bases and J 1 base, with 9 bases left between them. This CDR3 is built from 13 residues. CDR1 LNHDA and CDR2 SQIVND come from the germline V gene (reference sequence). CDR3 amino acids: CASSLERNTEAFF. The CDR3 coding sequence is TGTGCCAGTAGCCTGGAAAGGAACACTGAAGCTTTCTTT. Full variable domain (missing parts from reference TRBV19 and TRBJ1-1): DGGITQSPKYLFRKEGQNVTLSCEQNLNHDAMYWYRQDPGQGLRLIYYSQIVNDFQKGDIAEGYSVSREKKESFPLTVTSAQKNPTAFYLCASSLERNTEAFFGQGTRLTVV.

The chain joins TRBV7-2 to TRBJ2-5, with 11 bases aligning to TRBD1. The length of the CDR3 is 15 residues. Losses at the gene ends were 0 bases for V and 5 bases for J; bases not matched to a gene: 2. CDR1 is SGHTA and CDR2 is FQGNSA in the germline V gene. CDR3 nucleotides: TGTGCCAGCAGCTTAGCCGGGACAGGGGGTGAGACCCAGTACTTC. It translates to CASSLAGTGGETQYF.

As DNA, the CDR3 is TGTGCCAGCAGTTACGGAGCGGGGGGATACGAGCAGTACTTC. Translated, it gives CASSYGAGGYEQYF. The chain has TRBV6-5 and TRBJ2-7; 9 bases are shared with TRBD2. CDR3 length equals 14 residues. Germline-derived CDR1 and CDR2 are MNHEY and SVGAGI. The V and J ends lost 2 bases and 4 bases, in that order; junction bases with no gene match: 3.

The J gene is TRBJ2-1, the V gene TRBV6-5; D is perhaps TRBD2 (7 bases). In germline, CDR1 is MNHEY, CDR2 SVGAGI. This CDR3 contains 15 residues. The germline V and J ends were trimmed by 2 bases and 6 bases, with 14 bases remaining between them. The CDR3 sequence: CASSYGRGLGNEQFF. Written as DNA, the CDR3 is TGTGCCAGCAGTTACGGGCGGGGGCTGGGCAATGAGCAGTTCTTC.

The chain joins TRBV29-1 to TRBJ2-4, with no clear D. With 5 bases removed from V and 1 base from J, the gap between germline ends came to 15 bases. The CDR3 totals 15 residues. The V gene's germline CDR1 is SQVTM and CDR2 ANQGSEA. The CDR3 sequence: CSVKFLADAKNIQYF. The DNA of the CDR3 is TGCAGCGTTAAGTTCCTGGCGGACGCCAAAAACATTCAGTACTTC.

The chain couples TRBV9 to TRBJ2-3, with 12 bases matching TRBD1. This CDR3 is 17 amino acids long. From germline, CDR1 is SGDLS and CDR2 YYNGEE. Germline trimming cut 3 bases from V and 6 bases from J; bases unmatched to any gene: 11. The CDR3 nucleotides are TGTGCCAGCAGCGAGCCCCGGGACAGGGGGCTATCGGATACGCAGTATTTT. As protein: CASSEPRDRGLSDTQYF.

The gene calls are TRBV18 and TRBJ1-1, with TRBD1 identical over 7 bases. After removal of 6 bases from V and 1 base from J, the junction contained 11 bases not matched to a gene. The germline CDR1 and CDR2 sequences are KGHSH and LQKENI. There are 16 residues in the CDR3. CDR3 in amino acids: CASSLQPGQTNTEAFF. The DNA for the CDR3 is TGTGCCAGCTCTCTACAGCCGGGACAGACGAACACTGAAGCTTTCTTT. The full variable domain, with the rest looked up from reference TRBV18 and TRBJ1-1, is NAGVMQNPRHLVRRRGQEARLRCSPMKGHSHVYWYRQLPEEGLKFMVYLQKENIIDESGMPKERFSAEFPKEGPSILRIQQVVRGDSAAYFCASSLQPGQTNTEAFFGQGTRLTVV.

The chain links TRBV27 to TRBJ1-5, with 8 bases lining up with TRBD1. The junction had 6 bases not matched to a gene; V was cut back by 4 bases and J by 7 bases. This CDR3 contains 14 residues. From germline, CDR1 is MNHEY and CDR2 SMNVEV (reference sequence). CDR3 protein: CASSSQGARQPQHF. The CDR3 DNA sequence: TGTGCCAGCAGTTCCCAGGGGGCCCGACAGCCCCAGCATTTT.

The chain carries TRBV4-3 and TRBJ1-1; D gene unclear. Germline V gives CDR1 LGHNA, CDR2 YSLEER. V was shortened by 4 bases and J by 1 base, with 7 bases between the two germline ends. The CDR3 is 13 amino acids. The CDR3 loop is CASSRTENTEAFF. The CDR3 coding sequence is TGCGCCAGCAGCCGGACGGAGAACACTGAAGCTTTCTTT.

The chain couples TRBV19 to TRBJ2-2; D is uncertain. The CDR3 sequence is 12 residues long. V was trimmed by 7 bases and J by 5 bases, leaving 8 bases between them. Germline CDR1 LNHDA, CDR2 SQIVND (reference sequence). The CDR3 region is CASTRITGELFF. The CDR3, as DNA: TGTGCCAGTACACGTATAACCGGGGAGCTGTTTTTT.

The V and J genes are TRBV29-1 and TRBJ2-3; a weak D match, TRBD1 (6 bases). Germline values: CDR1 SQVTM, CDR2 ANQGSEA. The CDR3 is 15 residues long. Trimming left V 6 bases short and J 0 bases short, with 16 bases between. The CDR3 protein is CSVKPWTVSTDTQYF. CDR3 sequence (DNA): TGCAGCGTCAAACCCTGGACAGTTAGCACAGATACGCAGTATTTT.

V usage is TRBV7-2 and J usage is TRBJ2-7; 9 bases line up with TRBD2. Germline V CDR1 and CDR2: SGHTA, FQGNSA. V lost 4 bases and J lost 5; bases outside the gene matches: 9. The CDR3 covers 15 residues. CDR3 sequence reads: CASSSPASGVHEQYF. The DNA of the CDR3 is TGTGCCAGCAGCTCCCCGGCTAGCGGGGTCCACGAGCAGTACTTC.

This chain connects TRBV15 to TRBJ1-2; perhaps TRBD1 as D (6 bases). V was pared by 2 bases and J by 4 bases, with 11 bases between. CDR1 is LNHNV and CDR2 is YYDKDF in the germline V gene (reference sequence). The CDR3 runs to 14 residues. The CDR3: CATSRQGPGYGYTF. The DNA for the CDR3 is TGTGCCACCAGCAGACAGGGGCCGGGCTATGGCTACACCTTC.

The CDR3 DNA is TGTGCCAGCAGCTTGGGGTCAGGGAATTCACCCCTCCACTTT. It codes for CASSLGSGNSPLHF. The chain links TRBV5-6 to TRBJ1-6, with D perhaps matching TRBD1 (5 bases). The CDR3 consists of 14 residues. The germline CDR1 and CDR2 sequences are SGHDT and YYEEEE. Trimming cost V 0 bases and J 7 bases, with 8 bases left between them.

This clone was seen once. This rearrangement joins TRBV3-1 (or the pseudogene TRBV3-2) to TRBJ1-1, with 7 bases identical to TRBD1. Germline V gives CDR1 LGHDT, CDR2 YNNKEL (reference sequence). The CDR3 has 13 amino acids. Unmatched junction bases numbered 7, after V lost 4 bases and J lost 8 bases. CDR3 in DNA: TGTGCCAGCAGCCCTTACAGGGGCGAAGAAGCTTTCTTT. Amino acids: CASSPYRGEEAFF.

Only one count was recorded for this clone. The CDR3 DNA follows: TGTGCCAGCACTATACTAGCGGGAGGGCCAAATACGCAGTATTTT. Residues: CASTILAGGPNTQYF. The chain couples TRBV2 to TRBJ2-3; 13 bases are shared with TRBD2. The length of the CDR3 is 15 residues. The J segment lost 7 bases and the V segment lost 7 bases, leaving 8 bases of the junction unmatched. Germline V gene sequence: CDR1 SNHLY, CDR2 FYNNEI. Full variable domain (outside the CDR3, taken from reference TRBV2 and TRBJ2-3): EPEVTQTPSHQVTQMGQEVILRCVPISNHLYFYWYRQILGQKVEFLVSFYNNEISEKSEIFDDQFSVERPDGSNFTLKIRSTKLEDSAMYFCASTILAGGPNTQYFGPGTRLTVL.

This chain joins TRBV19 and TRBJ1-5; D is undetermined. The germline CDR1 and CDR2 sequences are LNHDA and SQIVND (reference sequence). V was shortened by 5 bases and J by 11 bases, with 16 bases between the two germline ends. This CDR3 is 13 amino acids long. As DNA, the CDR3 is TGTGCCAGTAGTCCTCAATTCCCCCGGGCCCAGCATTTT. Its protein product is CASSPQFPRAQHF.

CDR3 residues: CASSPLDAGGGWYQETQYF. For the CDR3, the DNA is TGTGCCAGCAGCCCTTTGGATGCAGGCGGGGGCTGGTACCAAGAGACCCAGTACTTC. V gene TRBV5-5 combines with J gene TRBJ2-5; D is possibly TRBD2 (7 bases). The germline gives CDR1 SGHKS, CDR2 YYEKEE (reference sequence). The V end was cut by 4 bases, the J end by 0 bases, with 25 bases between. CDR3 size: 19 residues.

The J gene is TRBJ2-3, the V gene TRBV7-2; 11 nucleotides match TRBD1. This CDR3 contains 15 residues. CDR1 is SGHTA, CDR2 FQGNSA, per germline. Trimming at V came to 1 base and at J to 5 bases, leaving 2 bases not matched to a gene. CDR3 in amino acids: CASSLGDRGIDTQYF. The CDR3 nucleotides are TGTGCCAGCAGCTTAGGGGACAGGGGGATAGATACGCAGTATTTT.